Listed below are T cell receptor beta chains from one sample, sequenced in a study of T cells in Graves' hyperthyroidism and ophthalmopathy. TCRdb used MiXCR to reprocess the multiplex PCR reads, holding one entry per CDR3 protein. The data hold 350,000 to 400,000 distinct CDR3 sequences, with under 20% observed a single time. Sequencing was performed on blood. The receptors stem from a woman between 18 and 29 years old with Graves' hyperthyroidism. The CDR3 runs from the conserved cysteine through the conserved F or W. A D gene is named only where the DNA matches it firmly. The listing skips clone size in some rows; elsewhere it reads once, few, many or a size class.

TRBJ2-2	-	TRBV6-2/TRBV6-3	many	CASISAGRTGELFF	TGTGCCAGCATCTCGGCAGGGAGGACCGGGGAGCTGTTTTTT
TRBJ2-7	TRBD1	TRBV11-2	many	CASGTGSHEQYF	TGTGCCAGCGGGACAGGGTCCCACGAGCAGTACTTC
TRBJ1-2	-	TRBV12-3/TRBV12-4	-	CASRFQGGDYGYTF	TGTGCCAGCAGATTCCAGGGTGGAGACTATGGCTACACCTTC
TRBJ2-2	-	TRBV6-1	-	CASSEVTGELCF	TGTGCCAGCAGTGAAGTAACCGGGGAGCTGTGTTTT
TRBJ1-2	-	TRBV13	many	CASSLGGRGFWETNPLSYGYTF	TGTGCCAGCAGCTTAGGGGGCCGGGGATTTTGGGAAACTAACCCGCTCAGCTATGGCTACACCTTC
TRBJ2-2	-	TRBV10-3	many	CAISETGSTTGELFF	TGTGCCATCAGTGAGACAGGTTCGACCACCGGGGAGCTGTTTTTT
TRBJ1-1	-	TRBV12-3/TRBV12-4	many	CASSDPWGLPEAFF	TGTGCCAGCAGTGATCCTTGGGGGTTGCCTGAAGCTTTCTTT
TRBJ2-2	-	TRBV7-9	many	CASSLEGAGELFF	TGTGCCAGCAGCTTAGAAGGGGCCGGGGAGCTGTTTTTT
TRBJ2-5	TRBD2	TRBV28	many	CASSGTSTVQETQYF	TGTGCCAGCAGCGGGACTAGTACGGTCCAAGAGACCCAGTACTTC
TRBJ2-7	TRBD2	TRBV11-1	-	CASSLPPSGGSGEQYF	TGTGCCAGCAGCTTACCCCCTAGCGGGGGGTCTGGAGAGCAGTACTTC
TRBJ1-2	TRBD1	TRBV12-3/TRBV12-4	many	CASSLGQGESWGYTF	TGTGCCAGCAGTTTAGGACAGGGAGAAAGCTGGGGCTACACCTTC
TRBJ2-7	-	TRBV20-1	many	CSASRGAYEQYF	TGCAGTGCTAGCCGAGGAGCCTACGAGCAGTACTTC
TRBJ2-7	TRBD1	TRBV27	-	CASSSDRVVAYEQYF	TGTGCCAGCAGCTCCGACAGGGTCGTCGCCTACGAGCAGTACTTC
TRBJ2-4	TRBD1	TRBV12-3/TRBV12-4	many	CASSLRTGGAKNIQYF	TGTGCCAGCAGTTTAAGGACAGGGGGTGCCAAAAACATTCAGTACTTC
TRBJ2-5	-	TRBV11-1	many	CASSPMGGYETQYF	TGTGCCAGCAGCCCCATGGGGGGCTACGAGACCCAGTACTTC